This T cell receptor (beta chain) was documented in a study of T cell responses to AZD1222 COVID-19 vaccine. Whole-study results and caveats: The repertoires were collected only after the peak T cell response. Recipients of two AZD1222 doses showed rising Spike-specific TCR breadth and depth. Only a handful of AZD1222 recipients tested seropositive at baseline. Most donors were white British, females outnumbered males, and clonal diversity was possibly underestimated.

Only in-frame clones appear in the TCRdb table, and some are missing; sequencing was by immunoSEQ multiplex PCR. The sample yields 95,000 to 150,000 clones, 75% to 90% seen once. As concerns this clone: Its antigen is not known.

V was clipped by 9 bases and J by 4 bases; unmatched bases: 8. The germline V gene has CDR1 LNHDA and CDR2 SQIVND (reference sequence). This CDR3 comprises 14 residues. This specimen was peripheral blood, taken on day 0 of AZD1222 vaccination. This TCR was sampled from an adult in good health. The rearrangement links TRBV19 to TRBJ1-5; 8 bases agree with TRBD1. The CDR3 region has the DNA TGTGCCAGCGCGGACAGGGCTCGGAATCAGCCCCAGCATTTT. This encodes CASADRARNQPQHF. Full variable domain (rest looked up from reference TRBV19 and TRBJ1-5): DGGITQSPKYLFRKEGQNVTLSCEQNLNHDAMYWYRQDPGQGLRLIYYSQIVNDFQKGDIAEGYSVSREKKESFPLTVTSAQKNPTAFYLCASADRARNQPQHFGDGTRLSIL.